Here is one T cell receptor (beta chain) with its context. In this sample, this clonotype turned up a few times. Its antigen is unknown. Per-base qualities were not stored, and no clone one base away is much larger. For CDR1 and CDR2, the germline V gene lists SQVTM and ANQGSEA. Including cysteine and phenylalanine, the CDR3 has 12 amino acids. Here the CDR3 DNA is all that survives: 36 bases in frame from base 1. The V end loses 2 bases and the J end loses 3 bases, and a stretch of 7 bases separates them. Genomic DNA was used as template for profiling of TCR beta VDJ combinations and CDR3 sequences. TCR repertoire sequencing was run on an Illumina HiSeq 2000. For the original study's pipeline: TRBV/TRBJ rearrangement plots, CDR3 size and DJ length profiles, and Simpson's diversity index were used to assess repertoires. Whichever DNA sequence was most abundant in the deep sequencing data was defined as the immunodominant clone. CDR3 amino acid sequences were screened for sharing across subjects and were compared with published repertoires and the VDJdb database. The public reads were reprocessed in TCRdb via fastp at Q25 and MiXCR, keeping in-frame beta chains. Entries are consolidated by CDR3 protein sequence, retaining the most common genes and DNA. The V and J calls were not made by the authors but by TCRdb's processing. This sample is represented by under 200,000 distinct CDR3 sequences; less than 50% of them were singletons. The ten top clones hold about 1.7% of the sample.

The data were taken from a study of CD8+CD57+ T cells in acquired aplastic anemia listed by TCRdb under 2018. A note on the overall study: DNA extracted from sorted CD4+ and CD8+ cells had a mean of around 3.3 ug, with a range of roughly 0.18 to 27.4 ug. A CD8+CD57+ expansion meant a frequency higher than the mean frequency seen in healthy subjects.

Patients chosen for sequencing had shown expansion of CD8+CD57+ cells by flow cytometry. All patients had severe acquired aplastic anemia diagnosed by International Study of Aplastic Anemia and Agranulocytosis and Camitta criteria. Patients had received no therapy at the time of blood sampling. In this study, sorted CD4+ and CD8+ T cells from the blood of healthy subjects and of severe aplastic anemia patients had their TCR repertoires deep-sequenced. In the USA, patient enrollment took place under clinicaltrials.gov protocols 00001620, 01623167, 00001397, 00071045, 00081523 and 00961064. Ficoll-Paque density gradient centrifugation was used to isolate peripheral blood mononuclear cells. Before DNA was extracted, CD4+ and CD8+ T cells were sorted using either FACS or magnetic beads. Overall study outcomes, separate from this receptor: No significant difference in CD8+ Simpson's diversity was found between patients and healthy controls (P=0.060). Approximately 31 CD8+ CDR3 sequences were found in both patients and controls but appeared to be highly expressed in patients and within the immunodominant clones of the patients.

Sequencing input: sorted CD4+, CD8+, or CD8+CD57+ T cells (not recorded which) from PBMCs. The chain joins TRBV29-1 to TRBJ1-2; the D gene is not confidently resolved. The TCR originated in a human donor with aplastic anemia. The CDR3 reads CSVESSYYGYTF. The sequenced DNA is TGCAGCGTTGAATCGTCCTACTATGGCTACACCTTC. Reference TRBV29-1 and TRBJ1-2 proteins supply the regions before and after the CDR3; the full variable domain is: SAVISQKPSRDICQRGTSLTIQCQVDSQVTMMFWYRQQPGQSLTLIATANQGSEATYESGFVIDKFPISRPNLTFSTLTVSNMSPEDSSIYLCSVESSYYGYTFGSGTRLTVV.